Below are 5 T cell receptor beta chains sequenced from a single sample in a study of OX40 agonist ivuxolimab in advanced cancers. Measured with immunoSEQ multiplex PCR; TCRdb has only the in-frame clones, and not every one. Among around 90,000 clones listed, roughly nine tenths were seen once. The sample consisted of CD4+ or CD8+ T cells sorted from blood, taken in a trial of the OX40 agonist ivuxolimab. These receptors originate from an adult with an advanced solid tumor such as melanoma, head and neck, liver or kidney cancer.

This chain links TRBV6-4 with TRBJ2-2; unclear D gene. The CDR3 extends over 13 amino acids. Germline CDR1 is MRHNA and CDR2 is SNTAGT. Trimming removed 6 bases from V and 6 bases from J, with 11 bases in between. The CDR3 DNA is TGTGCCAGCAGCGGGTCCGGGCCCGGGGAGCTGTTTTTT. This codes for CASSGSGPGELFF.

This chain uses TRBV28 with TRBJ1-2; D unclear. Trimming left V 2 bases short and J 1 base short, with 8 bases between. Germline V gene sequence: CDR1 MDHEN, CDR2 SYDVKM. The CDR3 extends over 14 amino acids. DNA of the CDR3: TGTGCCAGCAGTTTAGACTGGATTAACTATGGCTACACCTTC. Translated: CASSLDWINYGYTF.

This clone was seen a single time. The chain carries TRBV28 and TRBJ1-4; TRBD1 might be the D (6 bases). This CDR3 is 15 amino acids long. The germline V gene encodes CDR1 MDHEN and CDR2 SYDVKM. V was trimmed by 5 bases and J by 7 bases, leaving 17 bases between them. CDR3 sequence (DNA): TGTGCCAGCAGTCTCTCAGGGGCCCTTGGTGAAAAACTGTTTTTT. Translated, it gives CASSLSGALGEKLFF.

The chain recombines TRBV28 with TRBJ1-3; a weak D match, TRBD1 (5 bases). Trimming stripped 5 bases from V and 0 bases from J, with 14 bases between. The CDR3 extends over 16 amino acids. Germline V lookup: CDR1 MDHEN, CDR2 SYDVKM. CDR3 coding DNA: TGTGCCAGCAGTCCTTCCAAGGGGAACTCTGGAAACACCATATATTTT. Translated: CASSPSKGNSGNTIYF.

V usage is TRBV5-1 and J usage is TRBJ2-1; 9 bases map to TRBD2. From germline, CDR1 is SGHRS and CDR2 YFSETQ. V shed 2 bases and J 9 bases; nucleotides not matched to a gene: 9. CDR3 length equals 15 residues. The chain's CDR3 is CASSFGSGRSTEQFF. The CDR3 nucleotides are TGCGCCAGCAGCTTTGGTAGCGGGAGATCTACTGAGCAGTTCTTC.